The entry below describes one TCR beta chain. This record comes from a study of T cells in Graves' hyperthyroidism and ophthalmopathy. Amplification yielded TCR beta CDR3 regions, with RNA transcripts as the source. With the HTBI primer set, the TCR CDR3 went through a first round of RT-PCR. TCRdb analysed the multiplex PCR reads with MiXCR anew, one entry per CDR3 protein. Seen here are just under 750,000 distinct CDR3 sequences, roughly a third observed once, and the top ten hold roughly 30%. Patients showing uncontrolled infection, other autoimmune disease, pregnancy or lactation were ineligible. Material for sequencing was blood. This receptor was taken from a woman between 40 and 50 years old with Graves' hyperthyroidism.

The CDR3 is CASSIPGLAGGGTGELFF. In DNA form, the CDR3 reads TGTGCCAGTAGTATACCGGGACTAGCGGGAGGAGGAACCGGGGAGCTGTTTTTT. V and J are TRBV19 and TRBJ2-2; 15 bases are shared with TRBD2. The length of the CDR3 is 18 residues. Germline loops: CDR1 LNHDA, CDR2 SQIVND (reference sequence). Losses at the gene ends were 2 bases for V and 5 bases for J; bases not matched to a gene: 6. Full variable domain (remainder filled in from reference TRBV19 and TRBJ2-2): DGGITQSPKYLFRKEGQNVTLSCEQNLNHDAMYWYRQDPGQGLRLIYYSQIVNDFQKGDIAEGYSVSREKKESFPLTVTSAQKNPTAFYLCASSIPGLAGGGTGELFFGEGSRLTVL.